The 27 T cell receptor beta chains below were found in one sample sequenced in a study of PD-L1 blockade in urothelial cancer. Assay: immunoSEQ multiplex PCR; the TCRdb copy retains only in-frame clones and omits some. The sample contains fewer than 60,000 clones, 85% of which appear only once. This sample's time point: pretreatment peripheral blood. The source was PBMCs, collected around atezolizumab (anti-PD-L1) treatment. Source of these receptors: a man in his 70s with urothelial cancer.

The V gene is TRBV19, the J gene TRBJ2-5, with D tentatively TRBD1 (8 bases). Germline CDR1 and CDR2: LNHDA and SQIVND (reference sequence). V lost 0 bases, J lost 4 bases, and 12 bases lay in between. The CDR3 is 15 amino acids. The CDR3 region has the DNA TGTGCCAGTAGTATAGACAACAGGGGGGGAGAGACCCAGTACTTC. Translated: CASSIDNRGGETQYF.

V usage is TRBV7-3 and J usage is TRBJ2-1, with 11 bases lining up with TRBD2. CDR1 and CDR2 from the germline V gene are SGHTA and FQGTGA. The trim removed 3 bases at V and 0 bases at J, leaving 7 bases unmatched. The CDR3 extends over 18 amino acids. The DNA for the CDR3 is TGTGCCAGCAGCTTTGCTAGCGGGAGGTCTAGCTCCTACAATGAGCAGTTCTTC. Translated, it gives CASSFASGRSSSYNEQFF.

The chain couples TRBV19 to TRBJ1-5, with 9 bases fitting TRBD1. CDR1 is LNHDA, CDR2 SQIVND, per germline (reference sequence). V gave up 4 bases and J gave up 5 bases; unmatched junction bases: 3. This CDR3 contains 14 residues. CDR3 bases: TGTGCCAGTAGTACCACAGGGGGCGATCAGCCCCAGCATTTT. Its protein product is CASSTTGGDQPQHF.

Turning to this clone: A read error may account for a junction end that differs from germline. For the CDR3, the DNA is TGTGCCATCAGTGAGTCCGCGGGGGGAACTAGAGGCATGGTCTTC. Encoded protein: CAISESAGGTRGMVF. J is TRBJ2-1 and V is TRBV10-3, with 8 bases lining up with TRBD2. This CDR3 has 15 residues. Germline V CDR1 and CDR2: ENHRY, SYGVKD.

The rearrangement links TRBV29-1 to TRBJ2-2; 7 nucleotides agree with TRBD1. V was pared by 0 bases and J by 0 bases, with 4 bases of the junction left unmatched. Germline V gene sequence: CDR1 SQVTM, CDR2 ANQGSEA. The CDR3 extends over 16 amino acids. CDR3 nucleotide sequence: TGCAGCGTTGAAGATTTTACAGGGGCGAACACCGGGGAGCTGTTTTTT. The encoded protein is CSVEDFTGANTGELFF.

This clone occurred once. The DNA of the CDR3 is TGTGCCAGCAGCTTAGGACTAGCGACGGTATCAGATACGCAGTATTTT. This translates into CASSLGLATVSDTQYF. The chain employs TRBV7-9 and TRBJ2-3; the match to TRBD2 covers 8 bases. The CDR3 is 16 residues long. The V segment lost 1 base and the J segment 4 bases; nucleotides outside the gene matches: 7. CDR1 and CDR2 from the germline V gene are SEHNR and FQNEAQ (reference sequence).

The chain employs TRBV6-9 and TRBJ2-1; D might be TRBD2 (5 bases). V lost 4 bases to trimming and J lost 0 bases, with 13 bases between them. CDR3 size: 16 residues. Germline-derived CDR1 and CDR2 are MNHGY and SVAAGI. The CDR3 reads CASSSGGASSYNEQFF. In DNA form, the CDR3 reads TGTGCCAGCAGTTCCGGAGGTGCCAGCTCCTACAATGAGCAGTTCTTC.

The J gene is TRBJ2-7, the V gene TRBV5-6; perhaps TRBD1 as D (6 bases). The V end lost 3 bases, the J end lost 3 bases, and 13 bases lay between the germline ends. CDR3 length: 14 amino acids. Germline CDR1 is SGHDT and CDR2 is YYEEEE. The CDR3, as DNA: TGTGCCAGCAGCTGGGGACATGGCGGCTACGAGCAGTACTTC. It yields the protein CASSWGHGGYEQYF.

The chain carries TRBV29-1 and TRBJ2-7; 7 positions agree with TRBD2. The CDR3 extends over 13 amino acids. In germline, CDR1 is SQVTM, CDR2 ANQGSEA. The junction had 8 bases not matched to a gene; V was cut back by 7 bases and J by 2 bases. This CDR3 reads CSASGGSPYEQYF. The CDR3 DNA reads TGCAGCGCCTCGGGCGGGAGCCCCTACGAGCAGTACTTC.

As regards this clone: An end of the junction does not agree with germline; a read error may underlie this. The rearrangement joins TRBV7-7 to TRBJ2-5; 10 bases fit TRBD1. Germline values: CDR1 SSHAT, CDR2 FNYEAQ (reference sequence). The CDR3 loop spans 15 amino acids. The CDR3 region has the DNA TGTGCTAGCAGCTTAGGGACAGGGGTACAAGAGACCCAGTACTTC. This codes for CASSLGTGVQETQYF.

J is TRBJ1-2 and V is TRBV5-1; 8 bases match TRBD1. The V segment lost 0 bases and the J segment 2 bases; nucleotides outside the gene matches: 9. Germline CDR1 reads SGHRS; CDR2 reads YFSETQ. The CDR3 covers 17 residues. The CDR3 is CASSLAGGQVLNYGYTF. The CDR3 DNA reads as TGCGCCAGCAGCTTGGCCGGGGGACAGGTGCTCAACTATGGCTACACCTTC.

The rearrangement uses TRBV5-1 and TRBJ2-1; 8 bases match TRBD2. V lost 3 bases and J lost 0; bases outside the gene matches: 5. CDR1 and CDR2 from the germline V gene are SGHRS and YFSETQ. The CDR3 is 16 residues long. CDR3 coding DNA: TGCGCCAGCAGCTCCAGCGGGAGCATCTCCTACAATGAGCAGTTCTTC. This codes for CASSSSGSISYNEQFF.

A note on this clone: The germline gene is not matched at one end of the junction; a read error may be the cause. V and J are TRBV27 and TRBJ2-4, with D tentatively TRBD2 (5 bases). The length of the CDR3 is 15 residues. Germline CDR1 MNHEY, CDR2 SMNVEV (reference sequence). The CDR3 DNA follows: TGTGCCAGCAGTATATCCGGGTTAGGAGGAAACATTCAGTACTTC. It encodes CASSISGLGGNIQYF.

The rearrangement links TRBV4-1 to TRBJ2-2; 7 bases fit TRBD1. V was clipped by 2 bases and J by 6 bases; unmatched bases: 3. The germline gives CDR1 MGHRA, CDR2 YSYEKL. The CDR3 has 14 residues. The CDR3 loop is CASSQRQGAGELFF. In DNA form, the CDR3 reads TGCGCCAGCAGCCAACGACAGGGAGCCGGGGAGCTGTTTTTT.

The chain combines TRBV4-1 with TRBJ2-7, with D perhaps matching TRBD2 (7 bases). Germline lookup yields CDR1 MGHRA and CDR2 YSYEKL. The CDR3 length is 13 residues. The V end lost 4 bases, the J end lost 6 bases, and 13 bases lay between the germline ends. The chain's CDR3 is CASSPGGGGEQYF. The DNA of the CDR3 is TGCGCCAGCAGCCCCGGAGGGGGGGGCGAGCAGTACTTC.

The chain links TRBV7-9 to TRBJ2-5; 8 bases agree with TRBD2. In germline, CDR1 is SEHNR, CDR2 FQNEAQ (reference sequence). With V trimmed by 5 bases and J by 1 base, 3 bases remained unmatched. CDR3 size: 14 residues. CDR3 DNA: TGTGCCAGCAGCCCAGGGACTAGCCAAGAGACCCAGTACTTC. It encodes CASSPGTSQETQYF.

This chain uses TRBV23-1 with TRBJ2-7; TRBD2 agrees at 7 bases. TRBV23-1 is designated an ORF whose function remains uncertain. The CDR3 runs to 15 residues. V lost 0 bases, J lost 2 bases, and 4 bases stayed unmatched. The DNA of the CDR3 is TGCGCCAGCAGTCAATCGGAGGGAGGGGCCTACGAGCAGTACTTC. Amino acids: CASSQSEGGAYEQYF.

The rearrangement uses TRBV5-1 and TRBJ2-7; D call uncertain. The V gene lost 0 bases and the J gene lost 0 bases, with 7 bases spanning the gap. The CDR3 runs to 14 residues. Germline CDR1 SGHRS, CDR2 YFSETQ. Here the CDR3 reads CASSLGSSSYEQYF. The CDR3 DNA reads TGCGCCAGCAGCTTGGGTTCCAGCTCCTACGAGCAGTACTTC.

The V and J genes are TRBV19 and TRBJ2-7; 7 bases are a match to TRBD1. CDR1 is LNHDA and CDR2 is SQIVND in the germline V gene (reference sequence). V shed 5 bases and J 7 bases; nucleotides not matched to a gene: 8. This CDR3 region has 13 residues. CDR3 sequence: CASSGERGREQYF. The CDR3 DNA reads as TGTGCCAGTAGTGGGGAGAGGGGGCGTGAGCAGTACTTC. Full variable domain (remainder filled in from reference TRBV19 and TRBJ2-7): DGGITQSPKYLFRKEGQNVTLSCEQNLNHDAMYWYRQDPGQGLRLIYYSQIVNDFQKGDIAEGYSVSREKKESFPLTVTSAQKNPTAFYLCASSGERGREQYFGPGTRLTVT.

This chain links TRBV28 with TRBJ2-7; tentative D call: TRBD2 (6 bases). V shed 2 bases and J shed 8 bases, with 7 bases lying between them. Germline V gives CDR1 MDHEN, CDR2 SYDVKM. There are 11 residues in the CDR3. Here the CDR3 reads CASSLGTQQYF. As DNA, the CDR3 is TGTGCCAGCAGTTTAGGGACTCAGCAGTACTTC.

CDR3 protein: CASSPQGMNTEAFF. CDR3 in DNA: TGTGCCAGCAGCCCTCAGGGGATGAACACTGAAGCTTTCTTT. The genes are TRBV13 and TRBJ1-1; D possibly corresponds to TRBD1 (6 bases). Trimming pared 5 bases from V and 0 bases from J, leaving 10 bases between. CDR1 is PRHDT and CDR2 is FYEKMQ in the germline V gene (reference sequence). The CDR3 extends over 14 amino acids.

V and J are TRBV11-2 and TRBJ2-6, with a tentative D call TRBD1 (6 bases). Trimming removed 5 bases from V and 5 bases from J, with 10 bases in between. The germline CDR1 and CDR2 sequences are SGHAT and FQNNGV. This CDR3 spans 14 amino acids. The CDR3 loop reads CASSPGTWANVLTF. In DNA form, the CDR3 reads TGTGCCAGCAGCCCCGGGACATGGGCCAACGTCCTGACTTTC.

J is TRBJ2-2 and V is TRBV9, with D perhaps matching TRBD1 (7 bases). The V end was cut by 0 bases, the J end by 5 bases, with 14 bases between. Germline V lookup: CDR1 SGDLS, CDR2 YYNGEE. The CDR3 is made up of 16 amino acids. As DNA, the CDR3 is TGTGCCAGCAGCGTAGCGGCGCAGGGGGGTACCGGGGAGCTGTTTTTT. It yields the protein CASSVAAQGGTGELFF.

The rearrangement links TRBV5-6 to TRBJ1-2; 7 bases fit TRBD1. The CDR3 has 17 amino acids. V dropped 0 bases and J dropped 0; count of bases not matched to a gene: 8. CDR1 is SGHDT and CDR2 is YYEEEE in the germline V gene. CDR3 amino acids: CASSLVGDRSANYGYTF. The DNA of the CDR3 is TGTGCCAGCAGCTTGGTGGGGGACAGATCAGCTAACTATGGCTACACCTTC.

The gene calls are TRBV7-9 and TRBJ2-7; D is unresolved. V was shortened by 2 bases and J by 7 bases, with 9 bases between the two germline ends. The CDR3 consists of 12 residues. Germline CDR1 and CDR2: SEHNR and FQNEAQ (reference sequence). The DNA of the CDR3 is TGTGCCAGCAGCTTATCCCTCCAGGAGCAGTACTTC. It yields the protein CASSLSLQEQYF.

This clone was observed once. The CDR3 region is CASSYPTVYQPQHF. As DNA, the CDR3 is TGTGCCAGCAGTTACCCCACAGTTTATCAGCCCCAGCATTTT. The gene calls are TRBV28 and TRBJ1-5; no clear D gene. This CDR3 is 14 amino acids long. Per the germline V gene, CDR1 is MDHEN and CDR2 is SYDVKM. Trimming pared 4 bases from V and 5 bases from J, leaving 12 bases between.

V gene TRBV2 combines with J gene TRBJ2-4, with TRBD1 as a possible D gene (5 bases). The germline gives CDR1 SNHLY, CDR2 FYNNEI. V was pared by 9 bases and J by 0 bases, with 9 bases between. The CDR3 covers 13 residues. CDR3 sequence reads: CARSQGAKNIQYF. CDR3 bases: TGTGCCAGGTCCCAGGGAGCCAAAAACATTCAGTACTTC. The whole variable domain, filled in from reference TRBV2 and TRBJ2-4, reads EPEVTQTPSHQVTQMGQEVILRCVPISNHLYFYWYRQILGQKVEFLVSFYNNEISEKSEIFDDQFSVERPDGSNFTLKIRSTKLEDSAMYFCARSQGAKNIQYFGAGTRLSVL.